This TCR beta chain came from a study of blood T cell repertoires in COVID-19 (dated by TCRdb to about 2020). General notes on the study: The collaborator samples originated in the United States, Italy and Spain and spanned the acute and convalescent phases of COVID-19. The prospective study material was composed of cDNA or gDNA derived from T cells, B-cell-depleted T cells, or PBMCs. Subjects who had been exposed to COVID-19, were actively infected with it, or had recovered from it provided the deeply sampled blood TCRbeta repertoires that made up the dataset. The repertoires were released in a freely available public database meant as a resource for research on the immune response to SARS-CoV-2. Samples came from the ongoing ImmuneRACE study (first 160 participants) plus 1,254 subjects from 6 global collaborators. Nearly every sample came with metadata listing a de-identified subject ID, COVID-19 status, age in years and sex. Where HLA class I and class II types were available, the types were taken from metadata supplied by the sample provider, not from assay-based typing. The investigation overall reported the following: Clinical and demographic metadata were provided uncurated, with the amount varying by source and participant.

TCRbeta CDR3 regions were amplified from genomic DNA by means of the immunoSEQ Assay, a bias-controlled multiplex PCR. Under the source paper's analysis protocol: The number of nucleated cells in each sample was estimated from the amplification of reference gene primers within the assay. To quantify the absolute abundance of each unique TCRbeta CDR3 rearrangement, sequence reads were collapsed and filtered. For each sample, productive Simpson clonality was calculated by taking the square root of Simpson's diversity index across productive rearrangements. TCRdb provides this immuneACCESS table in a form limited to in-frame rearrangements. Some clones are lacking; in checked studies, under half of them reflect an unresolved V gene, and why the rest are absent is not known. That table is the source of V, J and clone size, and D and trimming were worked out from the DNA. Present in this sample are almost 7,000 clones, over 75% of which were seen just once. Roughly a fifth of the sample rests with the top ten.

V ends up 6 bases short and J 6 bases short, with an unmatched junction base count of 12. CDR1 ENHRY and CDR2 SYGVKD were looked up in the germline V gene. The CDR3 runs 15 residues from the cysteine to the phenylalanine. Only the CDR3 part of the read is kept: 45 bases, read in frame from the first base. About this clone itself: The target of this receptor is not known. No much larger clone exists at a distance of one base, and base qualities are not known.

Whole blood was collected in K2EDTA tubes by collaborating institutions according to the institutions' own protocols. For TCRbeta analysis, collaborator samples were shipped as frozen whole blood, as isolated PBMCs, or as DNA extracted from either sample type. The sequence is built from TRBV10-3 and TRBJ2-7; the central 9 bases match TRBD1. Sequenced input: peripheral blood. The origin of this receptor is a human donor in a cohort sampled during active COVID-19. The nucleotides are TGTGCCATCAGGGCCGCCGGGACAGGGCCCACCGAGCAGTACTTC. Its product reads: CAIRAAGTGPTEQYF.